These 29 T cell receptor beta chains originate from one sample sequenced in a study of cytomegalovirus exposure and HLA in healthy donors. 60 Vbeta and 13 Jbeta primers were used in PCR. TCRdb's table, derived via immunoSEQ multiplex PCR, lists solely in-frame clones and lacks some. Of a few hundred thousand clones listed, over 70% were seen once; the top ten hold 7% to 9%. Sequencing used PBMCs. Receptor source: a woman between 55 and 75 years old in good health and CMV-seropositive.

The chain links TRBV4-2 to TRBJ2-7; 7 bases map to TRBD1. This CDR3 is 13 amino acids long. The V and J ends lost 4 bases and 2 bases, in that order; junction bases with no gene match: 2. Germline loops: CDR1 LGHNA, CDR2 YNFKEQ. CDR3 residues: CASSLDRAYEQYF. The CDR3 DNA reads TGTGCCAGCAGCCTAGACAGGGCCTACGAGCAGTACTTC.

The genes are TRBV5-1 and TRBJ1-6; the match to TRBD1 covers 7 bases. V was clipped by 2 bases and J by 7 bases; unmatched bases: 6. CDR1 is SGHRS and CDR2 is YFSETQ in the germline V gene. CDR3 length: 15 residues. The CDR3: CASSLPGQSNSPLHF. The CDR3 nucleotides are TGCGCCAGCAGCTTACCGGGACAGTCCAATTCACCCCTCCACTTT.

In DNA form, the CDR3 reads TGTGCCATCTCCGAGAGCCTTAGCACAGATACGCAGTATTTT. Translation: CAISESLSTDTQYF. This chain links TRBV10-3 with TRBJ2-3, with D unclear. Germline CDR1 is ENHRY and CDR2 is SYGVKD. CDR3 size: 14 residues. The ends were cut back, 8 bases at V and 0 bases at J, with 12 bases in the middle.

The chain is built from TRBV2 and TRBJ2-2, with TRBD1 matching over 7 bases. V was pared by 5 bases and J by 7 bases, with 4 bases of the junction left unmatched. Germline values: CDR1 SNHLY, CDR2 FYNNEI. This CDR3 spans 13 amino acids. Here the CDR3 DNA reads TGTGCCAGCAGTCGGGGACAGATCGGGGAGCTGTTTTTT. Protein: CASSRGQIGELFF.

About this clone: The same CDR3 is also encoded by other DNA sequences in this sample. The rearrangement links TRBV28 to TRBJ2-1, with a tentative D call TRBD2 (5 bases). The germline gives CDR1 MDHEN, CDR2 SYDVKM. This CDR3 comprises 15 residues. V shed 1 base and J shed 0 bases, with 7 bases lying between them. In DNA form, the CDR3 reads TGTGCCAGCAGTTTATTAGGGAGCTCCTACAATGAGCAGTTCTTC. Its protein is CASSLLGSSYNEQFF.

V is TRBV6-1 and J is TRBJ2-7; 7 nucleotides align to TRBD2. This CDR3 has 15 amino acids. The trim removed 7 bases at V and 1 base at J, leaving 10 bases unmatched. Germline V gives CDR1 MNHNS, CDR2 SASEGT. CDR3 DNA: TGTGCCAGCACCTGGGGGGGACTGGGGTCCTACGAGCAGTACTTC. This codes for CASTWGGLGSYEQYF.

On this clone: One end of the junction varies from germline; a read error may be responsible. V gene TRBV7-9 combines with J gene TRBJ2-7; 10 bases are a match to TRBD1. Germline V gene sequence: CDR1 SEHNR, CDR2 FQNEAQ (reference sequence). This CDR3 spans 16 amino acids. CDR3 region: CSSSSLRGTGVDEQYF. The DNA for the CDR3 is TGTTCCAGCAGCTCCCTTCGAGGGACAGGGGTTGACGAGCAGTACTTC.

V is TRBV5-1 and J is TRBJ2-5, with D possibly matching TRBD2 (6 bases). The CDR3 runs to 14 residues. The V gene's germline CDR1 is SGHRS and CDR2 YFSETQ. V lost 5 bases and J lost 3, with 14 bases in between. CDR3 nucleotide sequence: TGCGCCAGCAGTGGCGGGACGCTAGAAGAGACCCAGTACTTC. It is translated as CASSGGTLEETQYF.

The sample holds one count of this clone. The chain uses TRBV10-3 and TRBJ1-1, with D maybe TRBD1 (5 bases). V lost 7 bases and J 3 bases, leaving 12 bases between the germline ends. Looked up from germline, CDR1 is ENHRY and CDR2 is SYGVKD. There are 13 residues in the CDR3. The CDR3 nucleotides are TGTGCCATCACCCGAGACAGAGACACTGAAGCTTTCTTT. This gives the protein CAITRDRDTEAFF.

The chain couples TRBV5-1 to TRBJ2-5, with TRBD2 matching over 7 bases. The CDR3 length is 14 residues. Germline assignment: CDR1 SGHRS and CDR2 YFSETQ. Trimming cost V 4 bases and J 2 bases; bases outside gene matches: 5. CDR3 sequence: CASSAGLRQETQYF. The CDR3 coding sequence is TGCGCCAGCAGCGCGGGACTACGTCAAGAGACCCAGTACTTC.

The chain recombines TRBV5-4 with TRBJ2-7; D is possibly TRBD2 (6 bases). With 4 bases removed from V and 4 bases from J, the gap between germline ends came to 15 bases. From germline, CDR1 is SGHNT and CDR2 YYREEE (reference sequence). This CDR3 spans 14 amino acids. As DNA, the CDR3 is TGTGCCAGCAGCCCGCGGACGGGAGCTTACGAGCAGTACTTC. Amino acids: CASSPRTGAYEQYF.

The CDR3 sequence: CASSLSTSGRTDTQYF. The CDR3 DNA sequence: TGTGCCAGCAGCTTATCGACTAGCGGACGCACAGATACGCAGTATTTT. This sequence joins TRBV7-3 and TRBJ2-3; 9 bases match TRBD2. J was trimmed by 1 base and V by 2 bases; bases with no gene match: 4. The CDR3 runs to 16 residues. Germline values: CDR1 SGHTA, CDR2 FQGTGA.

The CDR3 region has the DNA TGTGCTAGTGGTTTGGCGTCCCAGGTGGGTGGTCGCAATCAGCCCCAGCATTTT. Translating it yields CASGLASQVGGRNQPQHF. The chain employs TRBV12-5 and TRBJ1-5; D remains unclear. The length of the CDR3 is 18 residues. Per the germline V gene, CDR1 is LGHNT and CDR2 is FRNRAP. With 1 base removed from V and 2 bases from J, the gap between germline ends came to 18 bases.

J is TRBJ2-3 and V is TRBV28; 7 positions agree with TRBD1. The CDR3 runs to 17 residues. Trimming cost V 4 bases and J 1 base; bases outside gene matches: 11. Germline CDR1 reads MDHEN; CDR2 reads SYDVKM. The CDR3 reads CASSSEKGAGRTDTQYF. CDR3 sequence (DNA): TGTGCCAGCAGTTCAGAAAAGGGGGCAGGTCGCACAGATACGCAGTATTTT. Supplemented by reference TRBV28 and TRBJ2-3, the full variable domain reads DVKVTQSSRYLVKRTGEKVFLECVQDMDHENMFWYRQDPGLGLRLIYFSYDVKMKEKGDIPEGYSVSREKKERFSLILESASTNQTSMYLCASSSEKGAGRTDTQYFGPGTRLTVL.

The rearrangement joins TRBV11-1 to TRBJ2-1, with D uncertain. The germline gives CDR1 SGHAT, CDR2 FQDESV (reference sequence). V gave up 5 bases and J gave up 4 bases, with 3 bases separating them. The CDR3 extends over 11 amino acids. CDR3 protein: CASSPYNEQFF. The DNA for the CDR3 is TGTGCCAGCAGCCCGTACAATGAGCAGTTCTTC.

The rearrangement uses TRBV19 and TRBJ1-4; TRBD1 matches 8 bases. Looked up from germline, CDR1 is LNHDA and CDR2 is SQIVND (reference sequence). Germline trimming cut 6 bases from V and 5 bases from J; bases unmatched to any gene: 5. The CDR3 covers 14 residues. The CDR3 coding sequence is TGTGCCAGTAGCAGACAGGGGAGGAATGAAAAACTGTTTTTT. This codes for CASSRQGRNEKLFF.

This sequence joins TRBV7-8 and TRBJ2-7, with a tentative D call TRBD2 (5 bases). V was clipped by 1 base and J by 2 bases, with 12 bases between them. The germline V gene encodes CDR1 SGHVS and CDR2 FQNEAQ. The CDR3 is 15 amino acids. The CDR3 here is CASSLGLASTYEQYF. DNA of the CDR3: TGTGCCAGCAGCTTAGGGCTAGCCTCTACCTACGAGCAGTACTTC.

The V call is TRBV2, the J call TRBJ2-7; 8 nucleotides line up with TRBD1. The CDR3 runs 16 residues. J gave up 2 bases and V 7 bases, and 13 bases lay outside the gene matches. Germline-derived CDR1 and CDR2 are SNHLY and FYNNEI. DNA of the CDR3: TGTGCCAGCATTTTTTTACCGGGACAGGCAGCCTACGAGCAGTACTTC. The encoded protein is CASIFLPGQAAYEQYF.

For this clone: An end of the junction does not agree with germline; a read error may underlie this. The chain is built from TRBV7-9 and TRBJ1-2, with 8 bases fitting TRBD1. Germline CDR1 reads SEHNR; CDR2 reads FQNEAQ (reference sequence). This CDR3 is built from 15 residues. CDR3 coding DNA: TGTTCCAGCAGCCATGACAGGGGACAGAACTATGGCTACACCTTC. This gives the protein CSSSHDRGQNYGYTF.

The J gene is TRBJ1-1, the V gene TRBV5-1, with 8 positions matching TRBD1. Germline V gives CDR1 SGHRS, CDR2 YFSETQ. This CDR3 region has 14 residues. V lost 4 bases to trimming and J lost 6 bases; unmatched junction nucleotides: 8. In nucleotides, the CDR3 is TGCGCCAGCAGCCTGACAGGGGTGGACCCTGAAGCTTTCTTT. Translated: CASSLTGVDPEAFF.

The V call is TRBV11-2, the J call TRBJ2-7; tentatively, D is TRBD1 (6 bases). The V and J ends lost 1 base and 3 bases respectively, with 22 bases between them. CDR1 is SGHAT and CDR2 is FQNNGV in the germline V gene. CDR3 length: 18 amino acids. CDR3: CASSLGLLGTTGHYEQYF. The CDR3 nucleotides read TGTGCCAGCAGCTTAGGGTTGTTGGGGACAACAGGACACTACGAGCAGTACTTC.

This clone appeared a single time. The chain links TRBV30 to TRBJ1-1; 8 nucleotides agree with TRBD1. The CDR3 consists of 14 residues. CDR1 and CDR2 from the germline V gene are GTSNPN and SVGIG (reference sequence). V was pared by 2 bases and J by 1 base, with 3 bases of the junction left unmatched. This CDR3 is CAWSWGTGNTEAFF. CDR3 bases: TGTGCCTGGAGTTGGGGGACAGGGAACACTGAAGCTTTCTTT. Full variable domain (remainder filled in from reference TRBV30 and TRBJ1-1): SQTIHQWPATLVQPVGSPLSLECTVEGTSNPNLYWYRQAAGRGLQLLFYSVGIGQISSEVPQNLSASRPQDRQFILSSKKLLLSDSGFYLCAWSWGTGNTEAFFGQGTRLTVV.

The rearrangement links TRBV6-1 to TRBJ1-5; D remains unclear. Trimming stripped 4 bases from V and 6 bases from J, with 7 bases between. Germline assignment: CDR1 MNHNS and CDR2 SASEGT. CDR3 length equals 12 residues. The CDR3 sequence is CASSGGFQPQHF. Here the CDR3 DNA reads TGTGCCAGCAGTGGAGGGTTTCAGCCCCAGCATTTT.

This rearrangement joins TRBV5-1 to TRBJ2-7; 14 bases map to TRBD2. Germline V gives CDR1 SGHRS, CDR2 YFSETQ. V was clipped by 3 bases and J by 5 bases; unmatched bases: 16. The CDR3 runs to 19 residues. In DNA form, the CDR3 reads TGCGCCAGCAGCTGGGGGGGGACTAGCGGGAGAAGCTTAGTCCACGAGCAGTACTTC. This codes for CASSWGGTSGRSLVHEQYF.

V usage is TRBV7-2 and J usage is TRBJ1-1; D remains ambiguous. Germline V CDR1 and CDR2: SGHTA, FQGNSA. V lost 5 bases and J lost 0, with 16 bases in between. The CDR3 spans 16 residues. The CDR3 DNA follows: TGTGCCAGCAGCCCATGGGAGGGAGCGATGAACACTGAAGCTTTCTTT. Amino acid sequence: CASSPWEGAMNTEAFF.

Only one count was recorded for this clone. The rearrangement uses TRBV5-4 and TRBJ2-5; D unclear. The germline V gene encodes CDR1 SGHNT and CDR2 YYREEE (reference sequence). With 3 bases removed from V and 5 bases from J, the gap between germline ends came to 11 bases. This CDR3 has 13 residues. CDR3 region: CASSWPHGETQYF. In DNA, the CDR3 is TGTGCCAGCAGCTGGCCGCACGGGGAGACCCAGTACTTC.

The rearrangement joins TRBV19 to TRBJ2-6, with D hard to call. V was trimmed by 3 bases and J by 0 bases, leaving 9 bases between them. From germline, CDR1 is LNHDA and CDR2 SQIVND (reference sequence). This CDR3 has 16 amino acids. In DNA form, the CDR3 reads TGTGCCAGTAGTATGGGCGCTTTCTCTGGGGCCAACGTCCTGACTTTC. This gives the protein CASSMGAFSGANVLTF. The full variable domain, with the rest looked up from reference TRBV19 and TRBJ2-6, is DGGITQSPKYLFRKEGQNVTLSCEQNLNHDAMYWYRQDPGQGLRLIYYSQIVNDFQKGDIAEGYSVSREKKESFPLTVTSAQKNPTAFYLCASSMGAFSGANVLTFGAGSRLTVL.

This chain connects TRBV19 to TRBJ1-1; possible D gene TRBD1, 5 bases. CDR3 length: 15 residues. CDR1 and CDR2 (germline): LNHDA, SQIVND (reference sequence). V was cut by 4 bases and J by 3 bases, with 15 bases left in between. CDR3 residues: CASSSPQGLYTEAFF. The CDR3 bases are TGTGCCAGTAGTAGCCCCCAGGGATTGTACACTGAAGCTTTCTTT.

The gene calls are TRBV9 and TRBJ2-7; TRBD1 aligns across 8 bases. The CDR3 has 14 residues. The germline CDR1 and CDR2 sequences are SGDLS and YYNGEE. V was pared by 0 bases and J by 3 bases, with 2 bases of the junction left unmatched. In DNA form, the CDR3 reads TGTGCCAGCAGCGTAGTCGACAGGGGCTACGAGCAGTACTTC. Protein: CASSVVDRGYEQYF. Using reference TRBV9 and TRBJ2-7 for the parts outside the CDR3, the full variable domain is DSGVTQTPKHLITATGQRVTLRCSPRSGDLSVYWYQQSLDQGLQFLIQYYNGEERAKGNILERFSAQQFPDLHSELNLSSLELGDSALYFCASSVVDRGYEQYFGPGTRLTVT.